The present T cell receptor beta chain was sequenced within a study of T cells in Graves' hyperthyroidism and ophthalmopathy. Absent ophthalmopathy progression within 18 months defined stable Graves' hyperthyroidism. Participants, patients aged 18 to 65, had newly diagnosed hyperthyroidism with a duration under 2 months. Diagnoses were made from clinical symptoms, serum measures (thyroxine and TRAb), thyroid ultrasound and orbital computed tomography. The V and J ends lost 7 bases and 3 bases respectively, with 9 bases between them. This CDR3 is 12 amino acids long. CDR1 is MDHEN, CDR2 SYDVKM, per germline. This clonotype came up many times. Its specificity is unknown. TCR beta CDR3 sequences were amplified from RNA transcripts. The primer set for the first-round RT-PCR of the TCR CDR3 was HTBI. TCRdb recomputed calls from the multiplex PCR reads with MiXCR, one row per CDR3 protein. The data show a few hundred thousand distinct CDR3 sequences, 18% seen once.

Study observations and caveats: Blood shared most expanded thyroid clonotypes above 0.001.

Specimen: blood. This rearrangement joins TRBV28 to TRBJ2-5, with D possibly being TRBD2 (5 bases). The TCR was taken from a woman in her 50s with Graves' hyperthyroidism. The CDR3 bases are TGTGCCAGCATGGGAGAAAAAGAGACCCAGTACTTC. It translates to CASMGEKETQYF.